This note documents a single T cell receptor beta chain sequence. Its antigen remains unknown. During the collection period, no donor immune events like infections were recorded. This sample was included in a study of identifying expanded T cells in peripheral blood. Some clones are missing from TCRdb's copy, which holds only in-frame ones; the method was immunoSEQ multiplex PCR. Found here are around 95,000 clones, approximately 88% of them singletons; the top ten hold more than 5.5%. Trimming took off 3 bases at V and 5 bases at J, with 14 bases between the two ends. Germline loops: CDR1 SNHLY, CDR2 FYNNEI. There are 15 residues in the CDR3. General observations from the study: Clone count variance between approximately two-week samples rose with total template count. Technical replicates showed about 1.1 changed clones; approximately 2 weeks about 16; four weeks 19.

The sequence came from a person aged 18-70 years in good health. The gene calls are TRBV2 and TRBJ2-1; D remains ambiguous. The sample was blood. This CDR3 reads CASSDFRARNNEQFF. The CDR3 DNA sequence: TGTGCCAGCAGTGATTTTAGGGCCCGTAACAATGAGCAGTTCTTC.